This TCR beta chain was sequenced in a study of T cells in Graves' hyperthyroidism and ophthalmopathy. The germline CDR1 and CDR2 sequences are DFQATT and SNEGSKA (reference sequence). The V end lost 1 base, the J end lost 4 bases, and 14 bases lay between the germline ends. CDR3 length: 15 residues. Patients affected by ophthalmopathy presented a Clinical Activity Score of at least 3, a NOSPECS grade of at least 4, and disease duration below 3 months. Exclusion criteria comprised uncontrolled infection, other autoimmune disease, pregnancy or lactation. General observations from the study: A model using 13 V-J features told ophthalmopathy apart from stable hyperthyroidism. Blood held most thyroid clonotypes expanded above 0.001 frequency.

At least ten counts were recorded for this clonotype. Its antigen is not identified. Amplification yielded TCR beta CDR3 regions, with RNA transcripts as the source. HTBI primers were used for first-round RT-PCR of the TCR CDR3. One entry per CDR3 protein, called by TCRdb with MiXCR from the multiplex PCR reads. The sample contains roughly 57,000 distinct CDR3 sequences, roughly 58% of which appear only once. This TCR was sampled from an older woman with Graves' ophthalmopathy. The chain couples TRBV20-1 to TRBJ1-5, with TRBD1 as a possible D gene (5 bases). The sequencing sample was made of blood. Here the CDR3 DNA reads TGCAGTGCTAGAGTGGCGGGACTTGAGAATCAGCCCCAGCATTTT. It specifies CSARVAGLENQPQHF.